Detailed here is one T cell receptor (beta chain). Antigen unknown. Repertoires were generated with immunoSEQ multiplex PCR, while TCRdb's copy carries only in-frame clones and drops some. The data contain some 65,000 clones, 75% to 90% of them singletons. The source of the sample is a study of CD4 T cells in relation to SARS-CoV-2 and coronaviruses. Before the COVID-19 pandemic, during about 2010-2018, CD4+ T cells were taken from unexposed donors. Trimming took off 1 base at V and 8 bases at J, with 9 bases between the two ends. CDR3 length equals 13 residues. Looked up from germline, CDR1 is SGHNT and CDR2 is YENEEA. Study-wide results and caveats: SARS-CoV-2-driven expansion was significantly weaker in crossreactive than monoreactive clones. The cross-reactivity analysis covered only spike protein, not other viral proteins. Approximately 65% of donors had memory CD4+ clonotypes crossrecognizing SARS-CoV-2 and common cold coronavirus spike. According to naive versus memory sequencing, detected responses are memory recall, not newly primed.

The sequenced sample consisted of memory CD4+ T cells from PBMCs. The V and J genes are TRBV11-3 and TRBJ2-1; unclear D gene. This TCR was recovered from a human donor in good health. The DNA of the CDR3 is TGTGCCAGCAGCTTAGGGCAGTTGGATGAGCAGTTCTTC. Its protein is CASSLGQLDEQFF.